This T cell receptor (beta chain) was documented in a study of shared clonotypes between healthy human individuals. Overall study context: CD8 memory received one plate per donor, CD8 naive two, CD4 memory three and CD4 naive three. Study-wide findings and caveats: Though the depth was large, rarefaction showed that sorted-subset sequencing was incomplete.

Trimming took 1 base from V and 1 from J; bases not matched to a gene: 2. This CDR3 comprises 15 residues. Per germline, CDR1 SGHTA and CDR2 FQGNSA. HIV-negative, healthy adults without recent acute infections or vaccinations were the donors. A split of CD4+ cells into CD45RA+ naive and CD45RA-negative memory subsets was performed. Data came from immunoSEQ multiplex PCR; TCRdb stores just in-frame clones and leaves some out. The sample lists over 2 million clones, roughly 92% occurring once. With regard to this clone: The antigen is unknown. This sample includes further DNA sequences coding for the same CDR3.

Sequencing was performed on naive CD4+ T cells from PBMCs. Subset reported: CD45RA+ positively selected. The sequence was obtained from a man aged 18 to 29 in good health. Some clones in this sample may be carry-over from other donors' samples. The chain has TRBV7-2 and TRBJ2-3; 7 bases agree with TRBD1. CDR3 in DNA: TGTGCCAGCAGCTTAGACAGGGGTGGCACAGATACGCAGTATTTT. It translates to CASSLDRGGTDTQYF.